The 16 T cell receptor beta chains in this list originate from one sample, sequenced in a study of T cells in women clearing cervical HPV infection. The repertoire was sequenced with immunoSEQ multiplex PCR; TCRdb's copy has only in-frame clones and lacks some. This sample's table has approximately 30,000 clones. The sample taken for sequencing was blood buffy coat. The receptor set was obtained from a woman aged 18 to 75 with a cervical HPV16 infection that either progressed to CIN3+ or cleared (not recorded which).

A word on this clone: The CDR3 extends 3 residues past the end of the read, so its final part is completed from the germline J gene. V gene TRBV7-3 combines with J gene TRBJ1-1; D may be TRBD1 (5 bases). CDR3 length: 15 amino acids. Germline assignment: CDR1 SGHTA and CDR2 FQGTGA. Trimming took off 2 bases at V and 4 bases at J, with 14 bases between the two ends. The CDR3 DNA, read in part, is TGTGCCAGCAGCTTATCGTATGGGACTCTCACTGAA. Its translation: CASSLSYGTLTE. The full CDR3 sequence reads CASSLSYGTLTEAFF.

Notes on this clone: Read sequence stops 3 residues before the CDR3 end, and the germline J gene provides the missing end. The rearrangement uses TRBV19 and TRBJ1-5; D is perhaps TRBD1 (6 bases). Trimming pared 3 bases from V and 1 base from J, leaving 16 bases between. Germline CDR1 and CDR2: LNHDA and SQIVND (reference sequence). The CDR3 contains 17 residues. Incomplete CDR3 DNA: TGTGCCAGTAGTATCTCGCAGGGGTGGCGAAGCAATCAGCCC. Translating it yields CASSISQGWRSNQP. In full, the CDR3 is CASSISQGWRSNQPQHF.

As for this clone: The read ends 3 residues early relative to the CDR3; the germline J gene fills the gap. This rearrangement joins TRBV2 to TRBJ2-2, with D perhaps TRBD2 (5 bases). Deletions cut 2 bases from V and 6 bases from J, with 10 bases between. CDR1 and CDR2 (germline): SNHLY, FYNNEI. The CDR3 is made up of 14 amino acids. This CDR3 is CASSELAFAGELFF. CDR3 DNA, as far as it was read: TGTGCCAGCAGTGAACTAGCCTTCGCCGGGGAG.

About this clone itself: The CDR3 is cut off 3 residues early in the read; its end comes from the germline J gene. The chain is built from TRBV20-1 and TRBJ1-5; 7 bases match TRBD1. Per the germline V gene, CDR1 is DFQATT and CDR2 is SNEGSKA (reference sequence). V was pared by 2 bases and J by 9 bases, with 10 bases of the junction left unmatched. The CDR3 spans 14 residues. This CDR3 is CSARKDRPYGPQHF. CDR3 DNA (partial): TGCAGTGCTAGAAAGGACAGGCCCTATGGGCCC.

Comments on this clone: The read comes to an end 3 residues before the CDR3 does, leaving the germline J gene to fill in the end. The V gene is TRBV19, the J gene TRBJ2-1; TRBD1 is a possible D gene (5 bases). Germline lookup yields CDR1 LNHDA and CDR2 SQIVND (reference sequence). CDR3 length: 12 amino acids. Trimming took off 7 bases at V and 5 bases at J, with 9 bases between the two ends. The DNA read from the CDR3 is TGTGCCAGTAAGCAGGGTAACAATGAG. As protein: CASKQGNNE. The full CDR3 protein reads CASKQGNNEQFF. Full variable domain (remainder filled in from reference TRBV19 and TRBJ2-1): DGGITQSPKYLFRKEGQNVTLSCEQNLNHDAMYWYRQDPGQGLRLIYYSQIVNDFQKGDIAEGYSVSREKKESFPLTVTSAQKNPTAFYLCASKQGNNEQFFGPGTRLTVL.

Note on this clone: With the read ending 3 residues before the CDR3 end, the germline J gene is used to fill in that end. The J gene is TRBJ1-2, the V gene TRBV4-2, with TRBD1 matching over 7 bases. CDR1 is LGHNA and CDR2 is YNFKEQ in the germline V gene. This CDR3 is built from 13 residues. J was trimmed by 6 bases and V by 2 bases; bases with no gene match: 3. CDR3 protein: CASSQRQGNGYTF. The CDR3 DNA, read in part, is TGTGCCAGCAGCCAACGACAGGGTAATGGC.

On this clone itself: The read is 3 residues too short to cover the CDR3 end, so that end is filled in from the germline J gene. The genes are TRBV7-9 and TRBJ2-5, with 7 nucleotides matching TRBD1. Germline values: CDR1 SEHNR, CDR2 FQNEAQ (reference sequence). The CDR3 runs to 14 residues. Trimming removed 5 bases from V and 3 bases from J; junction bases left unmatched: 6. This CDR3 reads CASSLTGTEETQYF. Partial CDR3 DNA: TGTGCCAGCAGCCTAACCGGGACAGAAGAGACC.

CDR3 amino acids: CASSPYRGSPLHF. The covered CDR3 bases are TGTGCCAGCTCACCGTACAGGGGCTCACCC. V gene TRBV18 combines with J gene TRBJ1-6; TRBD1 agrees at 7 bases. The read terminates 3 residues ahead of where the CDR3 ends, so the germline J gene completes it. Germline-derived CDR1 and CDR2 are KGHSH and LQKENI. This CDR3 contains 13 residues. V trimming: 3 bases; J trimming: 10 bases; junction bases outside the gene matches: 3. Drawing the rest from reference TRBV18 and TRBJ1-6, the complete variable domain is NAGVMQNPRHLVRRRGQEARLRCSPMKGHSHVYWYRQLPEEGLKFMVYLQKENIIDESGMPKERFSAEFPKEGPSILRIQQVVRGDSAAYFCASSPYRGSPLHFGNGTRLTVT.

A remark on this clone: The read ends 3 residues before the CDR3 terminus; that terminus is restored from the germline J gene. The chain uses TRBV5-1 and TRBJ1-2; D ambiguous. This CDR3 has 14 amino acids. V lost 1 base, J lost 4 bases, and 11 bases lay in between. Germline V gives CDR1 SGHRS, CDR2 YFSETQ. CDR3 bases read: TGCGCCAGCAGCTTGAGCAGGACTGGCTATGGC. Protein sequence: CASSLSRTGYG. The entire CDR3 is CASSLSRTGYGYTF. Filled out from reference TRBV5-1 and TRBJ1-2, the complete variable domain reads KAGVTQTPRYLIKTRGQQVTLSCSPISGHRSVSWYQQTPGQGLQFLFEYFSETQRNKGNFPGRFSGRQFSNSRSEMNVSTLELGDSALYLCASSLSRTGYGYTFGSGTRLTVV.

Incomplete CDR3 DNA: TGTGCCAGCAGTTCAAGACTGGTGAACACTGAA. Amino acids: CASSSRLVNTE. In full, the CDR3 reads CASSSRLVNTEAFF. This chain links TRBV6-2 or TRBV6-3 with TRBJ1-1; D is unclear. The CDR3 end falls 3 residues outside the read, so it is completed with the germline J gene. CDR1 is MNHEY and CDR2 is SVGEGT in the germline V gene. The CDR3 is 14 residues long. V dropped 4 bases and J dropped 0 bases, with 9 bases sitting between them.

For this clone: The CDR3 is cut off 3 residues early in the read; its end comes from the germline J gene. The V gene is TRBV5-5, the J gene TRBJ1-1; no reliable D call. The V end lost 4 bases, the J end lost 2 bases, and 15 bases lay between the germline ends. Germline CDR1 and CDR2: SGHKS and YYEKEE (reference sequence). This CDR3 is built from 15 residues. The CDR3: CASSGLSSGNTEAFF. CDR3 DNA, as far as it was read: TGTGCCAGCAGCGGTTTATCTAGTGGAAACACTGAA.

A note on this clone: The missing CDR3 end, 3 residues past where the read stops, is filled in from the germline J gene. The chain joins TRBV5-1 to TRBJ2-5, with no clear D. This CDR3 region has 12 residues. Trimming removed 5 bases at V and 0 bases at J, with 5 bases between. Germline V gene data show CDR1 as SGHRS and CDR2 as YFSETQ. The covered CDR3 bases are TGCGCCAGCAGATCCGACCAAGAGACC. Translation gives CASRSDQET. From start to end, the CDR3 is CASRSDQETQYF.

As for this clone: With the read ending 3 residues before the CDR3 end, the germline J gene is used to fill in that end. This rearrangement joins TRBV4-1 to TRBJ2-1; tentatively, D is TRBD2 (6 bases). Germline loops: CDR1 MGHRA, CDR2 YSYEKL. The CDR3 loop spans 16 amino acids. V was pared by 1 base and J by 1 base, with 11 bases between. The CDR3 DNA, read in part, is TGCGCCAGCAGCCAAGCCTTGCGGGATTCCTACAATGAG. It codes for CASSQALRDSYNE. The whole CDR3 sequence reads CASSQALRDSYNEQFF.

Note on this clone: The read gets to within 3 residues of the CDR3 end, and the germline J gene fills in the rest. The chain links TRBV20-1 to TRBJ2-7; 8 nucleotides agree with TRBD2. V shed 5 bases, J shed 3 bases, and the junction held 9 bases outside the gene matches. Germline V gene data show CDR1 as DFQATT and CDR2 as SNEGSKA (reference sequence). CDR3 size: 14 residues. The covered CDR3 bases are TGCAGTGCTGACCTAGCGGGCGTGAACTACGAG. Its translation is CSADLAGVNYE. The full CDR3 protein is CSADLAGVNYEQYF.

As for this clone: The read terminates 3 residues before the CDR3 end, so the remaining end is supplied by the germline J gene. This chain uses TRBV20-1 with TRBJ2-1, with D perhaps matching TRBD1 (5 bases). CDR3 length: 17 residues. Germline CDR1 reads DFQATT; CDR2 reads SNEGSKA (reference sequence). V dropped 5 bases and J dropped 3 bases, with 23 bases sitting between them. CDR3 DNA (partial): TGCAGTGCTCCGCCCCCTAGGGGCCCCGTCTTCTACAATGAG. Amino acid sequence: CSAPPPRGPVFYNE. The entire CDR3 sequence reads CSAPPPRGPVFYNEQFF.

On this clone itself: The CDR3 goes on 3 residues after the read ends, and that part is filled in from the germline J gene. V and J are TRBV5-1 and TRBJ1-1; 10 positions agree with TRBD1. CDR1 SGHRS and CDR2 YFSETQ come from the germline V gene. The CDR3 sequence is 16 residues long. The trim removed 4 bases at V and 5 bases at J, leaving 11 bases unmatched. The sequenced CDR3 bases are TGCGCCAGCAGCAAAAAAATGACAGGGGGCGAGACTGAA. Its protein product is CASSKKMTGGETE. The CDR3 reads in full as CASSKKMTGGETEAFF.